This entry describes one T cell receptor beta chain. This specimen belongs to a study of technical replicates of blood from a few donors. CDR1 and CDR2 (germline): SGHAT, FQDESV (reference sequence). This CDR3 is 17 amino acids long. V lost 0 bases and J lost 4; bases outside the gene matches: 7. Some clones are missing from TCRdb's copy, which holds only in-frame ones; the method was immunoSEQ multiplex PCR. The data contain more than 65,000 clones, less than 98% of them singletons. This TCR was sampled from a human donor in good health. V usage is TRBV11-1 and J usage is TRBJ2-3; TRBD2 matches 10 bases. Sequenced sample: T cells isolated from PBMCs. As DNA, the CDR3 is TGTGCCAGCAGCTTAGCTGGCGTAGCGGGAGGCTCAGATACGCAGTATTTT. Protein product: CASSLAGVAGGSDTQYF.